The 7 T cell receptor beta chains reported below all come from one sample, sequenced in a study of T cell responses to AZD1222 COVID-19 vaccine. Profiled with immunoSEQ multiplex PCR; TCRdb holds only in-frame clones, not every one. The sample has over 100,000 clones; around 90% are singletons. The sequences come from peripheral blood, collected on day 0 of MenACWY control vaccination. Receptor source: an adult in good health.

The CDR3 protein is CASSSDPADTQYF. The CDR3 DNA is TGTGCCAGCAGCTCAGACCCGGCAGATACGCAGTATTTT. The V and J genes are TRBV7-2 and TRBJ2-3, with D uncertain. With 4 bases removed from V and 4 bases from J, the gap between germline ends came to 9 bases. Germline V gene data show CDR1 as SGHTA and CDR2 as FQGNSA. CDR3 length equals 13 residues.

The chain uses TRBV7-2 and TRBJ1-2; TRBD1 is a possible D gene (6 bases). The ends were cut back, 6 bases at V and 5 bases at J, with 13 bases in the middle. CDR1 SGHTA and CDR2 FQGNSA come from the germline V gene. This CDR3 has 13 residues. In DNA, the CDR3 is TGTGCCAGCAGGGATCAGGGGAGGTATGGCTACACCTTC. It is translated as CASRDQGRYGYTF.

This rearrangement joins TRBV29-1 to TRBJ1-1; no reliable D call. CDR3 length: 12 residues. Germline lookup yields CDR1 SQVTM and CDR2 ANQGSEA. Trimming removed 1 base at V and 1 base at J, with 4 bases between. CDR3 loop: CSVEVGNTEAFF. DNA of the CDR3: TGCAGCGTTGAAGTAGGGAACACTGAAGCTTTCTTT.

The V and J genes are TRBV4-3 and TRBJ2-3; D is uncertain. Trimming pared 0 bases from V and 5 bases from J, leaving 6 bases between. The CDR3 loop spans 13 amino acids. The V gene's germline CDR1 is LGHNA and CDR2 YSLEER. In DNA, the CDR3 is TGCGCCAGCAGCCAAGAAACCGGAGATACGCAGTATTTT. Translated, it gives CASSQETGDTQYF.

The chain employs TRBV14 and TRBJ2-3, with 11 positions matching TRBD2. The V gene's germline CDR1 is SGHDN and CDR2 FVKESK. V was pared by 4 bases and J by 2 bases, with 8 bases of the junction left unmatched. The CDR3 runs to 17 residues. CDR3 nucleotide sequence: TGTGCCAGCAGCCGGACTAGCGGGTCGCCATTCACAGATACGCAGTATTTT. Its protein is CASSRTSGSPFTDTQYF.

This chain links TRBV7-8 with TRBJ1-5; the D gene is possibly TRBD1 (5 bases). Germline V gene sequence: CDR1 SGHVS, CDR2 FQNEAQ. This CDR3 has 15 residues. V was pared by 7 bases and J by 2 bases, with 15 bases between. CDR3: CASNELGGGNQPQHF. Here the CDR3 DNA reads TGTGCCAGCAACGAACTCGGGGGGGGCAATCAGCCCCAGCATTTT.

V gene TRBV15 combines with J gene TRBJ1-1, with D possibly matching TRBD1 (5 bases). This CDR3 spans 16 amino acids. Germline CDR1 LNHNV, CDR2 YYDKDF (reference sequence). V lost 3 bases to trimming and J lost 0 bases, with 14 bases between them. The CDR3 DNA follows: TGTGCCACCAGCAGCTTCGGGGGACCCATGAACACTGAAGCTTTCTTT. Translated: CATSSFGGPMNTEAFF.